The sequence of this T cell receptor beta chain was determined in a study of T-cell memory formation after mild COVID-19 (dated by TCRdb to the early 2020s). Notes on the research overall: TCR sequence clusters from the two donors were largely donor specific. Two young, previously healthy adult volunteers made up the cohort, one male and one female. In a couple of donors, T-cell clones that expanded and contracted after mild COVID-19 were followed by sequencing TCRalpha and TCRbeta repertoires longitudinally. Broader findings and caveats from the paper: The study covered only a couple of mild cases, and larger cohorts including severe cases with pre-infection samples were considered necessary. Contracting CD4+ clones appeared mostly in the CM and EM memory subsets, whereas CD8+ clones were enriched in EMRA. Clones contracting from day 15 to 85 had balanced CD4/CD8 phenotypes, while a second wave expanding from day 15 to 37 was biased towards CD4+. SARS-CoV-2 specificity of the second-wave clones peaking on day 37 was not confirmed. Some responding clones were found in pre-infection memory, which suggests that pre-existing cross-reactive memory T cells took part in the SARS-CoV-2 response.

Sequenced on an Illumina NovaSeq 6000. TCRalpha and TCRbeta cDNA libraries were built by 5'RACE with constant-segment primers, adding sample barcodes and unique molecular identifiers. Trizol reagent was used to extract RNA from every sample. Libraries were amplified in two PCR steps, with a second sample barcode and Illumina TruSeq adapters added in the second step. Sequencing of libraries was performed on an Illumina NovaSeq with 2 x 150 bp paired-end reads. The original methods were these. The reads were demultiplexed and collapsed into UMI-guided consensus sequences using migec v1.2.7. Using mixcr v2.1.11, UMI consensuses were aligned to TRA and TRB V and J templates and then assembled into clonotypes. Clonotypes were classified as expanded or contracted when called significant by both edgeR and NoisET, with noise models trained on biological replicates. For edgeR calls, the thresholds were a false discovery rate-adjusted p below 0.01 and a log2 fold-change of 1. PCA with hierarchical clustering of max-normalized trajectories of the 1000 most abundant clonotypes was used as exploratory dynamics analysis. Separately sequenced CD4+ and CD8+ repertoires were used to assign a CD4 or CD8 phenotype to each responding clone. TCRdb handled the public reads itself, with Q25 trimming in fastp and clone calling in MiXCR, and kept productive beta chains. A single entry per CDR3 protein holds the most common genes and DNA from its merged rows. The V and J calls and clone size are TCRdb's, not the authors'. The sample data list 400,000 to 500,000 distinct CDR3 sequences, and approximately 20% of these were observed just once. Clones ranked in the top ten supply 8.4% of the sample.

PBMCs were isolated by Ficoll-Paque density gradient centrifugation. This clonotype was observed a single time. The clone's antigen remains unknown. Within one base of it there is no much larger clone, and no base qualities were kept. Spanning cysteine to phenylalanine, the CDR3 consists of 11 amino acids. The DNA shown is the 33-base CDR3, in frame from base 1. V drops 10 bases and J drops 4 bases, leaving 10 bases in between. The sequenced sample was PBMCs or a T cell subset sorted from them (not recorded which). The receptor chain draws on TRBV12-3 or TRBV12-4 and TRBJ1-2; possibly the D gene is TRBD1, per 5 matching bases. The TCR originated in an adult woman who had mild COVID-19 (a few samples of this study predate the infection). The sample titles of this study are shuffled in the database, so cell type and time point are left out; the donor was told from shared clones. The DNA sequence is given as TGTGCCATCGAGGGGCCCTATGGCTACACCTTC. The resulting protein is CAIEGPYGYTF.